The sequence of this T cell receptor (beta chain) was determined in a study of blood T cell repertoires in COVID-19. Across the whole study: Whether acute or convalescent, the COVID-19 samples came from the United States, Italy and Spain.

Per the germline V gene, CDR1 is MNHEY and CDR2 is SVGAGI. V was clipped by 7 bases and J by 7 bases, with 17 bases between them. The length of the CDR3 is 13 residues. Authors' data handling: Using reference gene primer amplification, nucleated cell counts were estimated. Data came from immunoSEQ multiplex PCR; TCRdb stores just in-frame clones and leaves some out. The V and J calls and clone size were taken over from that table, and D and trimming were inferred from the DNA. The data show almost 300,000 clones, around nine tenths seen once. This receptor was identified in a man aged 65 to 85 with acute or convalescent COVID-19. The material sequenced was peripheral blood. The rearrangement joins TRBV6-5 to TRBJ2-7, with D possibly matching TRBD1 (6 bases). The CDR3 bases are TGTGCCAGCACCATCACAGGGTTGGGGGAGCAGTACTTC. It translates to CASTITGLGEQYF.